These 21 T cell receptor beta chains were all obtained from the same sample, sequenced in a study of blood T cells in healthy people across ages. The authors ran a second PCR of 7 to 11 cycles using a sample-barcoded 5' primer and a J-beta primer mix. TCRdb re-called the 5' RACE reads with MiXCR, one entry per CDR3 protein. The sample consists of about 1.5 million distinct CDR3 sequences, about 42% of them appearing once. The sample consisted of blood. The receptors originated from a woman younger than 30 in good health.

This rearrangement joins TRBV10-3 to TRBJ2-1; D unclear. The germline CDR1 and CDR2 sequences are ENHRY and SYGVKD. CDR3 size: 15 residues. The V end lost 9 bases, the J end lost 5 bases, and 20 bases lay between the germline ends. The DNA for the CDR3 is TGTGCCATTAGTCAGCCCGGAGAGATAGACAATGAGCAGTTCTTC. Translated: CAISQPGEIDNEQFF.

The CDR3: CAAARGGSDTQYF. The DNA for the CDR3 is TGTGCAGCCGCACGGGGTGGATCAGATACGCAGTATTTT. The rearrangement uses TRBV7-2 and TRBJ2-3; tentative D call: TRBD2 (5 bases). This CDR3 spans 13 amino acids. CDR1 and CDR2 from the germline V gene are SGHTA and FQGNSA. The full variable domain, rest sourced from reference TRBV7-2 and TRBJ2-3, is GAGVSQSPSNKVTEKGKDVELRCDPISGHTALYWYRQSLGQGLEFLIYFQGNSAPDKSGLPSDRFSAERTGGSVSTLTIQRTQQEDSAVYLCAAARGGSDTQYFGPGTRLTVL.

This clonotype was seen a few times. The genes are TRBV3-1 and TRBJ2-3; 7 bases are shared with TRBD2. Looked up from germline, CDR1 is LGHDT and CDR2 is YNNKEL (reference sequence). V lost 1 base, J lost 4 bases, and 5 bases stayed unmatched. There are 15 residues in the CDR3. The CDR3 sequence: CASSQGPGGSDTQYF. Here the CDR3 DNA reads TGTGCCAGCAGCCAAGGTCCGGGGGGTTCAGATACGCAGTATTTT.

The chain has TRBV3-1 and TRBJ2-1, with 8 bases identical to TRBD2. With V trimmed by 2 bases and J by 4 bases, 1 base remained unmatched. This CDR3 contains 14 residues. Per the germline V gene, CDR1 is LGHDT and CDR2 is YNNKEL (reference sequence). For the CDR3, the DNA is TGTGCCAGCAGCCAAAGCGGGAGTTACAATGAGCAGTTCTTC. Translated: CASSQSGSYNEQFF.

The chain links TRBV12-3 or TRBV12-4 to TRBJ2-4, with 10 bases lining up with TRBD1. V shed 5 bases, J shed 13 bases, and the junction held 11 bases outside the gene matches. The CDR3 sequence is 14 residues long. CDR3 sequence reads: CASSVRQGATEQYF. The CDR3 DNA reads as TGTGCCAGCAGTGTCAGACAGGGGGCGACGGAGCAGTACTTC.

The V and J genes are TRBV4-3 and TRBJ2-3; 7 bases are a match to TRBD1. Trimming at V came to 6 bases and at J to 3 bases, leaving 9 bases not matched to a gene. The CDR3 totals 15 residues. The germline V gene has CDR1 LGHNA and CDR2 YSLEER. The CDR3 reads CASSHQGVVTDTQYF. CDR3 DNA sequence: TGCGCCAGCAGTCACCAGGGGGTTGTGACAGATACGCAGTATTTT.

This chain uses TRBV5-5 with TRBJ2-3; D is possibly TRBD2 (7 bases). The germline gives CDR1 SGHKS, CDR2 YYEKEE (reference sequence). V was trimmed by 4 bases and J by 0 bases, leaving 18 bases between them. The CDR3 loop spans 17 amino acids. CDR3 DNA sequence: TGTGCCAGCAGCCTAAGGGGGAGCGGGGCTAGCACAGATACGCAGTATTTT. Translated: CASSLRGSGASTDTQYF.

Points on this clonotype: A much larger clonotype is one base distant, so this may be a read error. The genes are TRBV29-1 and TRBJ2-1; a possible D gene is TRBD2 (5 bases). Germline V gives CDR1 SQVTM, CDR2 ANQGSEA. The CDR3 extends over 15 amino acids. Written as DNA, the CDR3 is TGCAGCGTTGATGGTCGGTTGAGGGCCGACAATGAGCGGTTCTTC. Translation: CSVDGRLRADNERFF.

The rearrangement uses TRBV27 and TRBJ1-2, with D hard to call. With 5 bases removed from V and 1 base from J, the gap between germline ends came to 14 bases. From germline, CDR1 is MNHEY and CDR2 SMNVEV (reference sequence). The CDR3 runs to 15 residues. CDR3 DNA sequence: TGTGCCAGCAGTCCACGGGCGGCTGATAACTATGGCTACACCTTC. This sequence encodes CASSPRAADNYGYTF.

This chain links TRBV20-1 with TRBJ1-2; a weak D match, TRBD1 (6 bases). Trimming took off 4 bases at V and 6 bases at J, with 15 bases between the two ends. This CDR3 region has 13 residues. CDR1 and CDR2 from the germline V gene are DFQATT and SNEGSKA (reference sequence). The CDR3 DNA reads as TGCAGTGCTACAAAGGGGGGGGATAATGGCTACACCTTC. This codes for CSATKGGDNGYTF.

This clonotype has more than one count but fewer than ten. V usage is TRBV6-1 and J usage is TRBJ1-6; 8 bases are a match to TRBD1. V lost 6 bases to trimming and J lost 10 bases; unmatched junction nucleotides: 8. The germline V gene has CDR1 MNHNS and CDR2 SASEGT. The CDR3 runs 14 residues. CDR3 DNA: TGTGCCAGCAGCCCGGGACAGGATCTATCACCCCTCCACTTT. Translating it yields CASSPGQDLSPLHF.

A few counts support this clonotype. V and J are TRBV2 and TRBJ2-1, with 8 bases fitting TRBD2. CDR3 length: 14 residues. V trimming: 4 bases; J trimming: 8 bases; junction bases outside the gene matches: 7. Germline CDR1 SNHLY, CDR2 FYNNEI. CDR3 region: CASSVDGGADEQFF. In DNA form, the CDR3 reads TGTGCCAGCAGTGTTGACGGGGGGGCGGATGAGCAGTTCTTC.

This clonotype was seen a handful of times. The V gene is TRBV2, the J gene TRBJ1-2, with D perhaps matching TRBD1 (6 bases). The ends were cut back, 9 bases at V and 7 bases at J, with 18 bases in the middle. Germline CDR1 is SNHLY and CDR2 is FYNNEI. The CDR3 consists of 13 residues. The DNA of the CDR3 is TGTGCCAGAAAACAGGGTTCGTCTATTGGCTACACCTTC. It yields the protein CARKQGSSIGYTF.

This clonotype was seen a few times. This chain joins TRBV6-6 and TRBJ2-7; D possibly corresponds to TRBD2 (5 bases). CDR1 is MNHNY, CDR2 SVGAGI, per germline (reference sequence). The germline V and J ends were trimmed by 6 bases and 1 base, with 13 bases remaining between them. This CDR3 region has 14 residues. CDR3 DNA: TGTGCCAGCAGAAGGGAGCGAAATTCCTACGAGCAGTACTTC. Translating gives CASRRERNSYEQYF.

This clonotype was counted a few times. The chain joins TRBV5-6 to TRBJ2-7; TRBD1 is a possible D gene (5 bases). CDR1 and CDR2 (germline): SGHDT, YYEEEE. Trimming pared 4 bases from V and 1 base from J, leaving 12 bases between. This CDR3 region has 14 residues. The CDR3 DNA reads TGTGCCAGCAGCCGGACAAGGATTTCCTACGAGCAGTACTTC. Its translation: CASSRTRISYEQYF.

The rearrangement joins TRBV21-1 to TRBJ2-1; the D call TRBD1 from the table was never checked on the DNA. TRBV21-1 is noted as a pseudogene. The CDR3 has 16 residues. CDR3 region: CASSKFRDRAYNEQFF. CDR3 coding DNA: TGTGCCAGCAGCAAGTTCAGGGACAGGGCTTACAATGAGCAGTTCTTC.

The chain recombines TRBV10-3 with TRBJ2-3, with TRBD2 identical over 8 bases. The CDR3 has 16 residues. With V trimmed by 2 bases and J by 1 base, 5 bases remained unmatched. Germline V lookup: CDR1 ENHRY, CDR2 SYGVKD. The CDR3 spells CAISEGAGVGTDTQYF. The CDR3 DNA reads TGTGCCATCAGTGAGGGAGCGGGAGTTGGCACAGATACGCAGTATTTT.

Here the CDR3 DNA reads TGCAGCTTTTTCGGGACGGGGGGCACAGATACGCAGTATTTT. This codes for CSFFGTGGTDTQYF. The chain combines TRBV29-1 with TRBJ2-3; possibly TRBD2 for D (6 bases). The CDR3 length is 14 residues. The germline gives CDR1 SQVTM, CDR2 ANQGSEA. The germline V and J ends were trimmed by 8 bases and 1 base, with 16 bases remaining between them.

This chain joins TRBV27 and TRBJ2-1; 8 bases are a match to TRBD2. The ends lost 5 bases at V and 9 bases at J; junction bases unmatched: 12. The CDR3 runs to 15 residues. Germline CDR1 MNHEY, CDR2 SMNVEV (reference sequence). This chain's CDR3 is CASSRTSLKILEQFF. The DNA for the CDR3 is TGTGCCAGCAGTAGGACTAGCCTCAAGATACTTGAGCAGTTCTTC.

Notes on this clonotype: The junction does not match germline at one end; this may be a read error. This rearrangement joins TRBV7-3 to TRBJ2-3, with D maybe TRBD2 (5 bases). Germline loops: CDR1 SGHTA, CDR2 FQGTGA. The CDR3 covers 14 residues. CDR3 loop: CASSLRASTDPQYF. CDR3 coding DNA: TGTGCCAGCAGCTTAAGGGCTAGCACAGATCCGCAGTATTTT.

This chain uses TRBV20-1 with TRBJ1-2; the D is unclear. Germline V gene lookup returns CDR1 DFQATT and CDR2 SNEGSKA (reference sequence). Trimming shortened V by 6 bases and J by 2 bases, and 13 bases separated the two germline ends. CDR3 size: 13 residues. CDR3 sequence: CSATTDYNYGYTF. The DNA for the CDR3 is TGCAGTGCCACAACTGATTACAACTATGGCTACACCTTC.